Listed below are T cell receptor beta chains from one sample, sequenced in a study of cytomegalovirus exposure and HLA in healthy donors. TCRdb keeps only in-frame clones here, not all; method: immunoSEQ multiplex PCR. Among 80,000 or so clones listed, under 70% were seen once. Specimen: PBMCs. These receptors all stem from a man aged 25-45 years in good health and CMV-seropositive. The CDR3 runs from the conserved cysteine through the conserved F or W. D genes are given only for firm matches. Expanded clones get a size class; other rows say once, few or many, or leave the size out.

D gene: TRBD2; clone size: NA; J gene: TRBJ2-3; V gene: TRBV19; CDR3 protein: CASSLAGGLVDTQYF; CDR3 DNA: TGTGCCAGTAGTCTAGCGGGGGGGCTGGTAGATACGCAGTATTTT
D gene: NA; clone size: few; J gene: TRBJ2-7; V gene: TRBV12-5; CDR3 protein: CASGFSQAAGF; CDR3 DNA: TGTGCTAGTGGCTTCTCGCAGGCTGCAGGCTTC
D gene: TRBD1; clone size: NA; J gene: TRBJ1-1; V gene: TRBV5-1; CDR3 protein: CASRRQGARTEAFF; CDR3 DNA: TGCGCCAGCAGAAGACAGGGGGCGAGGACTGAAGCTTTCTTT
D gene: NA; clone size: NA; J gene: TRBJ1-5; V gene: TRBV9; CDR3 protein: CASSAYSNQPQHF; CDR3 DNA: TGTGCCAGCAGTGCGTATAGCAATCAGCCCCAGCATTTT
D gene: TRBD2; clone size: NA; J gene: TRBJ2-3; V gene: TRBV5-6; CDR3 protein: CASSLAGGFTDTQYF; CDR3 DNA: TGTGCCAGCAGCTTGGCGGGGGGATTCACAGATACGCAGTATTTT
D gene: TRBD1; clone size: NA; J gene: TRBJ2-7; V gene: TRBV19; CDR3 protein: CASRPTGASYEQYF; CDR3 DNA: TGTGCCAGTAGGCCGACAGGGGCCTCCTACGAGCAGTACTTC
D gene: NA; clone size: few; J gene: TRBJ2-7; V gene: TRBV4-1; CDR3 protein: CASSLEQSSYEQYF; CDR3 DNA: TGCGCCAGCAGCCTCGAGCAAAGCTCCTACGAGCAGTACTTC
D gene: NA; clone size: NA; J gene: TRBJ2-7; V gene: TRBV27; CDR3 protein: CASSLRGIPYEQYF; CDR3 DNA: TGTGCCAGCAGTTTAAGAGGGATCCCCTACGAGCAGTACTTC
D gene: TRBD1; clone size: NA; J gene: TRBJ2-2; V gene: TRBV6-1; CDR3 protein: CATIPDRVTGELFF; CDR3 DNA: TGTGCCACCATCCCCGACAGGGTGACCGGGGAGCTGTTTTTT
D gene: TRBD1; clone size: NA; J gene: TRBJ2-2; V gene: TRBV6-6; CDR3 protein: CASSNRDRGSGELFF; CDR3 DNA: TGTGCCAGCAGTAACCGGGACAGGGGATCCGGGGAGCTGTTTTTT
D gene: NA; clone size: few; J gene: TRBJ1-1; V gene: TRBV4-1; CDR3 protein: CASSPDSLNTEAFF; CDR3 DNA: TGCGCCAGCAGCCCGGACAGCCTAAACACTGAAGCTTTCTTT
D gene: NA; clone size: NA; J gene: TRBJ2-3; V gene: TRBV6-5; CDR3 protein: CASSYSAKSTDTQYF; CDR3 DNA: TGTGCCAGCAGTTATAGCGCGAAAAGCACAGATACGCAGTATTTT
D gene: TRBD2; clone size: once; J gene: TRBJ2-2; V gene: TRBV4-2; CDR3 protein: CASSQETSGGSTGELFF; CDR3 DNA: TGTGCCAGCAGCCAAGAGACTAGCGGGGGGTCTACCGGGGAGCTGTTTTTT
D gene: TRBD2; clone size: NA; J gene: TRBJ2-7; V gene: TRBV12-5; CDR3 protein: CASGLVAGASIEQYF; CDR3 DNA: TGTGCTAGTGGTTTGGTAGCGGGGGCGTCTATAGAGCAGTACTTC
D gene: NA; clone size: NA; J gene: TRBJ2-3; V gene: TRBV10-1; CDR3 protein: CASSSGTPTSTDTQYF; CDR3 DNA: TGCGCCAGCAGTTCCGGGACACCTACTAGCACAGATACGCAGTATTTT
D gene: TRBD2; clone size: NA; J gene: TRBJ2-3; V gene: TRBV5-1; CDR3 protein: CASTSTSALDTQYF; CDR3 DNA: TGCGCCAGCACCTCAACTAGCGCCCTAGATACGCAGTATTTT
D gene: TRBD1; clone size: NA; J gene: TRBJ1-2; V gene: TRBV5-1; CDR3 protein: CASSHGQGGNGYTF; CDR3 DNA: TGCGCCAGCAGCCACGGACAGGGAGGGAATGGCTACACCTTC
D gene: NA; clone size: NA; J gene: TRBJ1-2; V gene: TRBV18; CDR3 protein: CASSPPGGLPLGYTF; CDR3 DNA: TGTGCCAGCTCACCCCCCGGAGGGCTTCCCCTTGGCTACACCTTC